This is a list of T cell receptor beta chains from one sample in a study of T-cell memory formation after mild COVID-19. TCRdb re-called the 5' RACE reads through MiXCR, storing one row per CDR3 protein. This table has more than 250,000 distinct CDR3 sequences, about 17% appearing once. The material sequenced was PBMCs or a T cell subset sorted from them (not recorded which). These receptors all come from a young man who had mild COVID-19 (a few samples of this study predate the infection). Cell type and time point are not known. Both conserved end residues are part of each CDR3. Size tells how often a clone was seen (once, few, many) or the class of an expanded clone, and some rows leave it out.

J gene,clone size,V gene,CDR3 protein
TRBJ1-1,NA,TRBV5-1,CASSSSGGLNTEAFF
TRBJ1-1,NA,TRBV7-2,CATTQGTLLRRNTEAFF
TRBJ2-5,many,TRBV2,CASSGAAAGVTQYF
TRBJ1-1,few,TRBV6-5,CASRFGALGTEAFF
TRBJ2-5,many,TRBV20-1,CSADGLYQETQYF
TRBJ2-5,NA,TRBV5-1,CASSLDRPQETQYF
TRBJ2-2,few,TRBV11-3,CASSSAGPNTGELFF
TRBJ1-4,few,TRBV9,CASSVTNGGEKLFF
TRBJ1-1,few,TRBV6-5,CASSKPGLTEAFF
TRBJ2-6,NA,TRBV5-4,CASREGGLSSGANVLTF
TRBJ1-1,many,TRBV3-1,CASSQEVDSMNTEAFF
TRBJ1-5,many,TRBV20-1,CSAGSGGNQPQHF
TRBJ2-5,NA,TRBV12-3/TRBV12-4,CASSTQQYQETQYF
TRBJ2-1,NA,TRBV7-9,CASSLLFGASYNEQFF
TRBJ1-5,many,TRBV18,CASSPTGQGAGQPQHF
TRBJ1-1,NA,TRBV10-1,CASSDTGPTTEAFF
TRBJ1-3,many,TRBV24-1,CATSEGTTGRSGNTIYF
TRBJ2-7,many,TRBV12-3/TRBV12-4,CASTLLGHEQYF
TRBJ1-4,few,TRBV6-5,CASSYSGTHFEKLFF
TRBJ2-1,NA,TRBV6-6,CASSSSVGGDNEQFF
TRBJ1-6,few,TRBV4-2,CASSRGEFAYNSPLHF
TRBJ2-7,few,TRBV5-6,CASSPAGVGPRYEQYF
TRBJ2-2,few,TRBV5-1,CASSRQGENTGELFF
TRBJ2-7,few,TRBV6-6,CASRGEVSYEQYF
TRBJ2-5,NA,TRBV30,CAWTPQETQYF
TRBJ2-1,NA,TRBV12-3/TRBV12-4,CASRPGTSGSYEQFF
TRBJ1-1,NA,TRBV5-1,CASGPENTEAFF
TRBJ2-2,few,TRBV24-1,CATSDPSGGLSGELFF
TRBJ2-3,many,TRBV12-5,CASGTDRSDTQYF
TRBJ1-1,few,TRBV5-1,CASREDRTEAFF
TRBJ2-1,NA,TRBV5-1,CASSSMTGQDNEQFF
TRBJ2-7,NA,TRBV4-1,CASSQVTQPHPYEQYF
TRBJ2-1,few,TRBV20-1,CSARKGTSYNEQFF
TRBJ2-2,few,TRBV6-2/TRBV6-3,CASSSYEGSSGELFF
TRBJ2-1,NA,TRBV12-3/TRBV12-4,CASSLMGESSYNEQFF
TRBJ2-7,NA,TRBV6-5,CASSYQAGVGSEQYF
TRBJ1-2,few,TRBV20-1,CSARAGLSNYGYTF
TRBJ2-1,NA,TRBV7-2,CASSLVPPGAFGNEQFF
TRBJ2-7,NA,TRBV7-2,CASSLYMGSSYEQYF
TRBJ2-1,many,TRBV12-3/TRBV12-4,CANQDGDHNEQFF
TRBJ1-2,NA,TRBV5-1,CASSLEGGSESYTF
TRBJ1-2,NA,TRBV4-3,CASSQGDRSDGYTF
TRBJ2-3,few,TRBV5-1,CASSWGGRSTDTQYF
TRBJ2-1,NA,TRBV4-3,CASSPSLLQINEQFF
TRBJ1-1,NA,TRBV4-1,CASSQFGFEAFF
TRBJ2-1,NA,TRBV6-2/TRBV6-3,CASSYRREAYNEQFF
TRBJ2-1,many,TRBV19,CASSSPSGGAYYNEQFF
TRBJ2-5,NA,TRBV5-1,CASSLPASRETQYF
TRBJ1-6,few,TRBV5-1,CASSPGTAYNSPLHF
TRBJ2-4,NA,TRBV4-2,CASSQTGQRQNIQYF
TRBJ2-5,NA,TRBV6-2/TRBV6-3,CASRTTGGRGETQYF